Listed here are 25 T cell receptor beta chains from one sample, sequenced in a study of T and B cells in COVID-19 patients. TRB rearrangements were amplified by multiplex PCR with BIOMED2 TRB-A/B primers. Via MiXCR, TCRdb re-called the multiplex PCR reads, giving one row per CDR3 protein. The sample lists almost 6,000 distinct CDR3 sequences; 25% to 30% were seen once. Blood genomic DNA input for TRB amplification was roughly 250-500 ng. Sequenced sample: blood. These receptors were taken from a human donor with active COVID-19.

The sample holds a few counts of this clonotype. The genes are TRBV24-1 and TRBJ2-3, with 8 bases identical to TRBD1. J lost 3 bases, V lost 4 bases, and 5 bases had no gene match. The CDR3 consists of 15 residues. Germline V lookup: CDR1 KGHDR, CDR2 SFDVKD. The CDR3 DNA is TGTGCCACCAGTGAGCCCGGACAGGGAACAGATACGCAGTATTTT. Its translation: CATSEPGQGTDTQYF.

On this clonotype itself: It may be a read error: a sequence one base away is much more abundant. This sequence joins TRBV19 and TRBJ1-2; a possible D gene is TRBD1 (6 bases). Trimming cost V 6 bases and J 3 bases, with 17 bases left between them. Germline V gene lookup returns CDR1 LNHDA and CDR2 SQIVND (reference sequence). CDR3 size: 15 residues. The CDR3 DNA follows: TGTGCCAGTAGCTCCCAGGGACATGGATACTATGGCTACACCTTC. Translating it yields CASSSQGHGYYGYTF. Full variable domain (missing parts from reference TRBV19 and TRBJ1-2): DGGITQSPKYLFRKEGQNVTLSCEQNLNHDAMYWYRQDPGQGLRLIYYSQIVNDFQKGDIAEGYSVSREKKESFPLTVTSAQKNPTAFYLCASSSQGHGYYGYTFGSGTRLTVV.

This clonotype rates as medium-sized. J is TRBJ2-3 and V is TRBV6-5; 8 positions agree with TRBD1. V was pared by 5 bases and J by 3 bases, with 7 bases of the junction left unmatched. This CDR3 is built from 15 residues. Germline CDR1 is MNHEY and CDR2 is SVGAGI. Written as DNA, the CDR3 is TGTGCCAGCAGTCCCCGGACAGGGAGGACAGATACGCAGTATTTT. Protein: CASSPRTGRTDTQYF.

This chain uses TRBV11-2 with TRBJ2-5; tentatively, D is TRBD2 (6 bases). The CDR3 spans 13 residues. Germline CDR1 and CDR2: SGHAT and FQNNGV. Trimming stripped 3 bases from V and 5 bases from J, with 10 bases between. DNA of the CDR3: TGTGCCAGCAGCTTGGCGGGATGGGAGACCCAGTACTTC. This sequence encodes CASSLAGWETQYF.

V usage is TRBV7-2 and J usage is TRBJ2-7; D gene ambiguous. Germline-derived CDR1 and CDR2 are SGHTA and FQGNSA. The CDR3 extends over 14 amino acids. V lost 4 bases and J lost 3, with 13 bases in between. As DNA, the CDR3 is TGTGCCAGCAGCTACGGTGAGGCCGACTACGAGCAGTACTTC. It is translated as CASSYGEADYEQYF.

For this clonotype: This may be a read error, as it is one base from a much larger clone. J is TRBJ1-4 and V is TRBV6-5, with D unclear. V shed 5 bases and J shed 2 bases, with 12 bases lying between them. Germline V lookup: CDR1 MNHEY, CDR2 SVGAGI. The CDR3 sequence is 15 residues long. The chain's CDR3 is CASSVPSGTNEKLFF. Here the CDR3 DNA reads TGTGCCAGCAGTGTCCCCTCGGGGACTAATGAAAAACTGTTTTTT.

By share of the sample, this clonotype is medium-sized. The chain carries TRBV27 and TRBJ1-4; D gene ambiguous. The V and J ends lost 6 bases and 2 bases respectively, with 7 bases between them. The CDR3 sequence is 13 residues long. Germline values: CDR1 MNHEY, CDR2 SMNVEV (reference sequence). This CDR3 is CASRGLTNEKLFF. CDR3 in DNA: TGTGCCAGCAGAGGCCTTACTAATGAAAAACTGTTTTTT. The variable domain in full, completed from reference TRBV27 and TRBJ1-4, reads EAQVTQNPRYLITVTGKKLTVTCSQNMNHEYMSWYRQDPGLGLRQIYYSMNVEVTDKGDVPEGYKVSRKEKRNFPLILESPSPNQTSLYFCASRGLTNEKLFFGSGTQLSVL.

This clonotype showed up many times. CDR3 in amino acids: CASIGPIFNEKLFF. In nucleotides, the CDR3 is TGTGCCAGCATTGGACCGATTTTTAATGAAAAACTGTTTTTT. The chain links TRBV6-1 to TRBJ1-4; no clear D. The CDR3 is 14 residues long. The V and J ends lost 7 bases and 4 bases respectively, with 13 bases between them. Germline CDR1 and CDR2: MNHNS and SASEGT.

This clonotype has a count of ten or more. The chain combines TRBV18 with TRBJ1-4, with D hard to call. Germline V gene sequence: CDR1 KGHSH, CDR2 LQKENI. The CDR3 has 14 amino acids. V was shortened by 2 bases and J by 0 bases, with 4 bases between the two germline ends. Here the CDR3 DNA reads TGTGCCAGCTCACCAGAGTCAACTAATGAAAAACTGTTTTTT. Its translation is CASSPESTNEKLFF.

By share, this clonotype ranks as medium-sized. The V gene is TRBV5-4, the J gene TRBJ2-1; D remains unclear. The CDR3 sequence is 15 residues long. V dropped 1 base and J dropped 3 bases, with 11 bases sitting between them. Germline V gene sequence: CDR1 SGHNT, CDR2 YYREEE (reference sequence). The CDR3 nucleotides read TGTGCCAGCAGCTTGCCCGGCACAATCTACAATGAGCAGTTCTTC. Translated, it gives CASSLPGTIYNEQFF.

This clonotype was counted a few times. The chain carries TRBV20-1 and TRBJ1-2; 7 nucleotides align to TRBD1. The CDR3 runs to 13 residues. Germline-derived CDR1 and CDR2 are DFQATT and SNEGSKA (reference sequence). Germline trimming cut 6 bases from V and 8 bases from J; bases unmatched to any gene: 12. The CDR3 nucleotides read TGCAGTGCCGGAAAGACAGGGCAAAGGGGCTACACCTTC. This translates into CSAGKTGQRGYTF.

This clonotype was seen ten or more times. The V gene is TRBV7-9, the J gene TRBJ2-3; a weak D match, TRBD2 (5 bases). This CDR3 comprises 15 residues. Trimming pared 5 bases from V and 1 base from J, leaving 13 bases between. The germline gives CDR1 SEHNR, CDR2 FQNEAQ (reference sequence). The CDR3 protein is CASSPGGMGTDTQYF. The CDR3 DNA is TGTGCCAGCAGCCCCGGAGGTATGGGCACAGATACGCAGTATTTT.

The chain combines TRBV5-1 with TRBJ2-1; 9 positions match TRBD1. This CDR3 region has 16 residues. Germline loops: CDR1 SGHRS, CDR2 YFSETQ. Trimming removed 0 bases from V and 7 bases from J; junction bases left unmatched: 8. The CDR3 spells CASSLDTGGAGNEQFF. The CDR3 bases are TGCGCCAGCAGCTTGGATACAGGGGGCGCCGGGAATGAGCAGTTCTTC.

Sample share makes this clonotype medium-sized. The chain recombines TRBV19 with TRBJ2-7; D is perhaps TRBD1 or TRBD2 (5 bases each). Germline assignment: CDR1 LNHDA and CDR2 SQIVND (reference sequence). The CDR3 runs 15 residues. V was pared by 5 bases and J by 9 bases, with 23 bases between. CDR3 in amino acids: CASSSQTGTGLGQYF. The DNA of the CDR3 is TGTGCCAGTAGTTCCCAAACCGGGACCGGATTAGGGCAGTACTTC.

This clonotype was recorded at least ten times. The CDR3: CASSLLAGGGVSDTQYF. The CDR3 DNA sequence: TGTGCCAGCAGTCTCCTGGCGGGGGGCGGAGTGTCAGATACGCAGTATTTT. The chain has TRBV6-1 and TRBJ2-3, with TRBD2 identical over 8 bases. Germline CDR1 and CDR2: MNHNS and SASEGT. The CDR3 runs to 17 residues. Germline trimming cut 5 bases from V and 4 bases from J; bases unmatched to any gene: 14.

Many counts were recorded for this clonotype. This chain uses TRBV5-4 with TRBJ1-5; perhaps TRBD1 as D (5 bases). Trimming stripped 4 bases from V and 4 bases from J, with 15 bases between. CDR3 size: 15 residues. Germline V gene sequence: CDR1 SGHNT, CDR2 YYREEE (reference sequence). CDR3 bases: TGTGCCAGCAGCATGGGCGGAGGGGAAAATCAGCCCCAGCATTTT. Translation gives CASSMGGGENQPQHF.

By frequency in the sample, this clonotype is medium-sized. CDR3 residues: CASSPQGEDLAYEQYF. The CDR3 DNA follows: TGTGCCAGCTCACCCCAGGGCGAGGACCTGGCCTACGAGCAGTACTTC. The gene calls are TRBV18 and TRBJ2-7; TRBD1 might be the D (5 bases). Trimming removed 3 bases at V and 2 bases at J, with 17 bases between. Germline-derived CDR1 and CDR2 are KGHSH and LQKENI. CDR3 size: 16 residues.

This chain connects TRBV27 to TRBJ1-5; D possibly corresponds to TRBD1 (5 bases). The germline CDR1 and CDR2 sequences are MNHEY and SMNVEV (reference sequence). The V end was cut by 1 base, the J end by 3 bases, with 10 bases between. This CDR3 region has 15 residues. CDR3 nucleotide sequence: TGTGCCAGCAGTTTATTTCGGGGGTTCAATCAGCCCCAGCATTTT. It specifies CASSLFRGFNQPQHF.

This clonotype occurred many times. The genes are TRBV7-6 and TRBJ1-6; D is unresolved. V gave up 3 bases and J gave up 4 bases, with 4 bases separating them. The germline CDR1 and CDR2 sequences are SGHVS and FNYEAQ. The CDR3 is made up of 13 amino acids. Here the CDR3 reads CASSFLYNSPLHF. CDR3 sequence (DNA): TGTGCCAGCAGCTTCCTATATAATTCACCCCTCCACTTT. Filled out from reference TRBV7-6 and TRBJ1-6, the complete variable domain reads GAGVSQSPRYKVTKRGQDVALRCDPISGHVSLYWYRQALGQGPEFLTYFNYEAQQDKSGLPNDRFSAERPEGSISTLTIQRTEQRDSAMYRCASSFLYNSPLHFGNGTRLTVT.

The chain joins TRBV29-1 to TRBJ2-1; 11 nucleotides line up with TRBD1. The CDR3 loop spans 14 amino acids. Germline V gives CDR1 SQVTM, CDR2 ANQGSEA. Trimming removed 7 bases from V and 7 bases from J; junction bases left unmatched: 9. The DNA for the CDR3 is TGCAGCGCTCACGGGGGACAGGGGGTGAATGAGCAGTTCTTC. Residues: CSAHGGQGVNEQFF.

V usage is TRBV4-1 and J usage is TRBJ2-1; TRBD1 agrees at 7 bases. The CDR3 spans 15 residues. Per the germline V gene, CDR1 is MGHRA and CDR2 is YSYEKL. J lost 3 bases, V lost 4 bases, and 6 bases had no gene match. The CDR3 sequence: CASSPTGTLYNEQFF. CDR3 nucleotides: TGCGCCAGCAGCCCGACAGGGACCCTCTACAATGAGCAGTTCTTC.

Comments on this clonotype: It may be a read error: a sequence one base away is much more abundant. CDR3 loop: CASSLDTPSELYF. CDR3 bases: TGCGCCAGCAGCTTGGATACGCCCAGCGAGCTGTACTTC. The gene calls are TRBV5-1 and TRBJ2-7; D remains unclear. Germline V gives CDR1 SGHRS, CDR2 YFSETQ. CDR3 length: 13 amino acids.

Only one count was recorded for this clonotype. This rearrangement joins TRBV20-1 to TRBJ2-6; D gene uncertain. The CDR3 length is 16 residues. Trimming took off 0 bases at V and 2 bases at J, with 11 bases between the two ends. From germline, CDR1 is DFQATT and CDR2 SNEGSKA (reference sequence). CDR3 residues: CSARDGTVPGANVLTF. CDR3 nucleotides: TGCAGTGCTAGAGATGGAACGGTCCCTGGGGCCAACGTCCTGACTTTC.

The V call is TRBV4-2, the J call TRBJ2-6; no clear D gene. This CDR3 contains 16 residues. The ends were cut back, 4 bases at V and 4 bases at J, with 14 bases in the middle. Germline CDR1 and CDR2: LGHNA and YNFKEQ. This CDR3 reads CASSPIDSIGANVLTF. Written as DNA, the CDR3 is TGTGCCAGCAGCCCCATTGACTCCATCGGGGCCAACGTCCTGACTTTC.

The gene calls are TRBV20-1 and TRBJ1-2, with a possible D match to TRBD1 (5 bases). The V end was cut by 0 bases, the J end by 8 bases, with 22 bases between. The CDR3 is 16 residues long. From germline, CDR1 is DFQATT and CDR2 SNEGSKA (reference sequence). The chain's CDR3 is CSARDAIGTASRGYTF. CDR3 DNA: TGCAGTGCTAGAGATGCAATCGGGACGGCCTCCCGGGGCTACACCTTC.